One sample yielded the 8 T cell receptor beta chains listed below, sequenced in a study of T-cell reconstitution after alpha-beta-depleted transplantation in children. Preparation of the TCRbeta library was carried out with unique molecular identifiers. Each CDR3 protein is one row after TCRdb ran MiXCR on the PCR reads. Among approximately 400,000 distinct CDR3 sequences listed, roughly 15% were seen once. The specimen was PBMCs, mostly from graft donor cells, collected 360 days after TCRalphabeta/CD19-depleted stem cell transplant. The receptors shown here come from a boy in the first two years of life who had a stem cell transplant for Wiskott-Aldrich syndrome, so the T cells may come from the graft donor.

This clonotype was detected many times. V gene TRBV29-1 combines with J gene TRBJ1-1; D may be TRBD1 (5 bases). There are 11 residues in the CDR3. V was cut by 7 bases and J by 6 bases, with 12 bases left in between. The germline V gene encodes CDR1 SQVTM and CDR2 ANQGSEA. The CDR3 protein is CSAHQGAEAFF. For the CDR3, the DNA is TGCAGCGCTCATCAAGGGGCTGAAGCTTTCTTT. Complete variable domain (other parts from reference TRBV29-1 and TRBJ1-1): SAVISQKPSRDICQRGTSLTIQCQVDSQVTMMFWYRQQPGQSLTLIATANQGSEATYESGFVIDKFPISRPNLTFSTLTVSNMSPEDSSIYLCSAHQGAEAFFGQGTRLTVV.

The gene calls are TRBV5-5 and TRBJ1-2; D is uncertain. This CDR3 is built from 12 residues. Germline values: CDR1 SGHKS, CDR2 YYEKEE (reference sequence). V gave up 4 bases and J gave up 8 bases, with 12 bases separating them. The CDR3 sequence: CASSQNVEGYTF. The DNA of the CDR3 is TGTGCCAGCAGCCAAAACGTCGAGGGCTACACCTTC.

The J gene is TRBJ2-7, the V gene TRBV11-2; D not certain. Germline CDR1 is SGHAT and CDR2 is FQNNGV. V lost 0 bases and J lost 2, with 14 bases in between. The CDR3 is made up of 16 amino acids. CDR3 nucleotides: TGTGCCAGCAGCTTAGAACGGTCGGTGGGCCCCTACGAGCAGTACTTC. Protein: CASSLERSVGPYEQYF.

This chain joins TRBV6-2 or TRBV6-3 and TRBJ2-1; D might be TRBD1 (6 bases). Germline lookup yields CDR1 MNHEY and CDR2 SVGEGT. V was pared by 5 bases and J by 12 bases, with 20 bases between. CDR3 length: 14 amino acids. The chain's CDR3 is CASSTPEAGERQFF. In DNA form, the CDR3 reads TGTGCCAGCAGTACCCCGGAGGCAGGGGAGAGGCAGTTCTTC.

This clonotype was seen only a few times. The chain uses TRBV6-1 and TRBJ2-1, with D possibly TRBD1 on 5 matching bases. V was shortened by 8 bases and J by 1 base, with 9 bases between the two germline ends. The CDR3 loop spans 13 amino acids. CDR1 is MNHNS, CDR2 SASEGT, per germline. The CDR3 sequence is CASLGPSYNEQFF. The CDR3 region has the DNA TGTGCCAGCCTGGGGCCGTCCTACAATGAGCAGTTCTTC.

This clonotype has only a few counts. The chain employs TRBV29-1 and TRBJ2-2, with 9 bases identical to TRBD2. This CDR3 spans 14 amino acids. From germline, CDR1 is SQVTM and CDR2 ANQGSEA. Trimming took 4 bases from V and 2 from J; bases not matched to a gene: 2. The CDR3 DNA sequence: TGCAGCGTTGGACTAGCGGAAAACACCGGGGAGCTGTTTTTT. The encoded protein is CSVGLAENTGELFF.

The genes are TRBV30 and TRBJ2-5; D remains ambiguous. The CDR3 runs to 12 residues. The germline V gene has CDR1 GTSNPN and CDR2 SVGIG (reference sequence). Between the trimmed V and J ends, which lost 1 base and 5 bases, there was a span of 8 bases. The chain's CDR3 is CAWSGRGETQYF. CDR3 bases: TGTGCCTGGAGTGGACGTGGGGAGACCCAGTACTTC.

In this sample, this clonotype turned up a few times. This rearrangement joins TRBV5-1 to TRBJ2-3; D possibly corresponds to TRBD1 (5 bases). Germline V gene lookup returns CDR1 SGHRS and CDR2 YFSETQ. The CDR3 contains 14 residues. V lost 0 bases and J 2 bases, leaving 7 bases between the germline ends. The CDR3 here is CASSLGQITDTQYF. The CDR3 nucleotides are TGCGCCAGCAGCTTGGGACAGATCACAGATACGCAGTATTTT.